The next 2 T cell receptor beta chains were all read from a single sample in a study of response to subunit inactivated influenza vaccine (dated by TCRdb to about 2018). To prepare the library, RT-PCR was applied. The sequencer listed for this sample is Illumina HiSeq 2500. The raw public reads went through TCRdb reprocessing: fastp at Q25, MiXCR clone calling, in-frame beta chains kept. Under each unique CDR3 protein, matching rows form one entry showing the most common genes and DNA. In all, the sample holds approximately 700,000 distinct CDR3 sequences, and approximately 15% of those were seen once. Around a tenth of the sample lies in the top ten. The sequencing used PBMCs from blood, collected 11 to 12 days after vaccination. These TCRs come from a man in his fifties or sixties who received an inactivated influenza vaccine. Donor details come from another sample of the same person, matched by shared clones.

The chain joins TRBV21-1 to TRBJ2-7; the table's D call of TRBD1 was not tested on the DNA. TRBV21-1 is a known pseudogene. The CDR3 is made up of 16 amino acids. DNA for the CDR3: TGTGCCAGCAGCAAAGGGCCGGGGACAGGGCAAAACGAGCAGTACTTC. Its protein product is CASSKGPGTGQNEQYF.

This clonotype was counted only a few times. The CDR3 DNA reads as TGTGCCAGCAGTTACGCCCGGGGTCGTCGAGATAGGTCCCTCCACTTT. This codes for CASSYARGRRDRSLHF. J is TRBJ1-6 and V is TRBV6-2 or TRBV6-3; no firm D call. Per the germline V gene, CDR1 is MNHEY and CDR2 is SVGEGT. This CDR3 has 16 amino acids. V was trimmed by 2 bases and J by 14 bases, leaving 22 bases between them.